This record covers a single T cell receptor beta chain. Trimming left V 4 bases short and J 4 bases short, with 15 bases between. Germline V gene sequence: CDR1 SGHRS, CDR2 YFSETQ. The CDR3 totals 15 residues. Next came a second PCR, run for roughly 6 to 11 cycles, which used a sample-barcoded 5' primer along with a J-beta primer mix. TCRdb re-analysed the 5' RACE reads in MiXCR, keeping a single row per CDR3 protein. The data hold 550,000 to 700,000 distinct CDR3 sequences, with 25% to 30% observed a single time. The data derive from a study of blood T cells in healthy people across ages. At the level of the study: Per every two T cells, about one barcoded beta molecule was captured by template switching.

The specimen sequenced was blood. The V gene is TRBV5-1, the J gene TRBJ2-1; D is possibly TRBD1 or TRBD2 (5 bases each). The sequence came from a woman between 65 and 79 years old in good health. This chain's CDR3 is CASSAGTPGYNEQFF. The CDR3 nucleotides read TGCGCCAGCAGCGCCGGGACCCCGGGGTACAATGAGCAGTTCTTC.